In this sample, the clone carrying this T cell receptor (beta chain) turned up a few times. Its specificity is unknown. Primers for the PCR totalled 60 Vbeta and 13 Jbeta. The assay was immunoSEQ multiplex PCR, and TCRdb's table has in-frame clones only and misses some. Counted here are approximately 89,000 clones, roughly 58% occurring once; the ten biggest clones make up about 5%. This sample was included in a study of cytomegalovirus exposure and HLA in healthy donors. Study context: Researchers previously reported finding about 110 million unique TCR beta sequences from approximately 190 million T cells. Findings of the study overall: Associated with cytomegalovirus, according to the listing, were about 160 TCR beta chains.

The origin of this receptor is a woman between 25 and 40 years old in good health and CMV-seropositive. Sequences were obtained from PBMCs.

The CDR3 loop is CASSPLQGGNTEAFF. As DNA, the CDR3 is TGCGCCAGCAGCCCGTTACAGGGGGGGAACACTGAAGCTTTCTTT. This rearrangement joins TRBV5-1 to TRBJ1-1, with 8 positions matching TRBD1. The CDR3 runs 15 residues. The germline gives CDR1 SGHRS, CDR2 YFSETQ. Trimming cost V 4 bases and J 1 base; bases outside gene matches: 6.